These 26 T cell receptor beta chains were sequenced from one sample in a study of spatial heterogeneity in lung cancer. Antigens of these TCRs are unknown. General study points: Intratumoral expanded alpha and beta TCR counts were found to track tumor mutation counts.

TCRdb analysed the 5' RACE reads with MiXCR anew, one entry per CDR3 protein. The data show some 96,000 distinct CDR3 sequences, 3.5% to 5% seen once. The sample's time point: sample taken at primary tumor resection. The specimen was lung tumor tissue, collected at surgery. These receptors were obtained from a male donor with early-stage non-small cell lung cancer.

This clonotype was seen at least ten times. This chain links TRBV18 with TRBJ1-1; possibly TRBD1 for D (6 bases). This CDR3 has 13 amino acids. Trimming cost V 3 bases and J 5 bases, with 10 bases left between them. Germline lookup yields CDR1 KGHSH and CDR2 LQKENI. As DNA, the CDR3 is TGTGCCAGCTCACCTGACCAGGGGACTGAAGCTTTCTTT. Amino acid sequence: CASSPDQGTEAFF.

This clonotype has just a few counts. The chain has TRBV28 and TRBJ1-5, with no clear D. The CDR3 runs to 16 residues. V lost 3 bases and J lost 7, with 19 bases in between. CDR1 is MDHEN and CDR2 is SYDVKM in the germline V gene. This CDR3 reads CASSFQLRFRYQPQHF. The DNA of the CDR3 is TGTGCCAGCAGTTTCCAGCTAAGGTTTCGGTACCAGCCCCAGCATTTT.

This clonotype was recorded at least ten times. V and J are TRBV28 and TRBJ1-5; D call uncertain. Trimming took 7 bases from V and 1 from J, leaving 8 bases between them. CDR3 length: 13 residues. Germline lookup yields CDR1 MDHEN and CDR2 SYDVKM. Written as DNA, the CDR3 is TGTGCCAGCACCACGGACAGCAATCAGCCCCAGCATTTT. As protein: CASTTDSNQPQHF.

This clonotype was seen a few times. This chain joins TRBV30 and TRBJ2-3; tentative D call: TRBD1 (5 bases). This CDR3 is 14 amino acids long. Germline values: CDR1 GTSNPN, CDR2 SVGIG (reference sequence). Trimming cost V 4 bases and J 2 bases, with 13 bases left between them. CDR3 DNA: TGTGCCTGGAACGAACAGGTTTCCACAGATACGCAGTATTTT. It codes for CAWNEQVSTDTQYF. Using reference TRBV30 and TRBJ2-3 for the parts outside the CDR3, the full variable domain is SQTIHQWPATLVQPVGSPLSLECTVEGTSNPNLYWYRQAAGRGLQLLFYSVGIGQISSEVPQNLSASRPQDRQFILSSKKLLLSDSGFYLCAWNEQVSTDTQYFGPGTRLTVL.

The rearrangement joins TRBV28 to TRBJ1-5; 9 nucleotides align to TRBD1. CDR3 length: 15 residues. The V gene end was trimmed by 3 bases and the J gene end by 4 bases; junction bases not matched to a gene: 4. CDR1 is MDHEN and CDR2 is SYDVKM in the germline V gene. CDR3 DNA: TGTGCCAGCAGTTTCTCGGGACAGGGTAATCAGCCCCAGCATTTT. It translates to CASSFSGQGNQPQHF. The complete variable domain, with remaining parts taken from reference TRBV28 and TRBJ1-5, reads DVKVTQSSRYLVKRTGEKVFLECVQDMDHENMFWYRQDPGLGLRLIYFSYDVKMKEKGDIPEGYSVSREKKERFSLILESASTNQTSMYLCASSFSGQGNQPQHFGDGTRLSIL.

This clonotype was counted at least ten times. V is TRBV12-3 or TRBV12-4 and J is TRBJ1-5; D is perhaps TRBD1 (5 bases). The V gene lost 3 bases and the J gene lost 5 bases, with 14 bases spanning the gap. CDR3 length: 15 residues. The CDR3 DNA is TGTGCCAGCAGTTTGGCTGGGGGACTTGATCAGCCCCAGCATTTT. Its protein product is CASSLAGGLDQPQHF.

In its sample, this clonotype was seen many times. CDR3 amino acids: CASSLTTEWRYTF. CDR3 nucleotide sequence: TGTGCCAGCAGTTTAACGACAGAGTGGCGCTACACCTTC. The gene calls are TRBV28 and TRBJ1-2, with D maybe TRBD1 (5 bases). V was shortened by 2 bases and J by 9 bases, with 13 bases between the two germline ends. Per the germline V gene, CDR1 is MDHEN and CDR2 is SYDVKM. This CDR3 is built from 13 residues.

This clonotype was picked up a small number of times. The CDR3 sequence is CASSDRTYGYTF. CDR3 DNA: TGTGCCAGCAGTGACCGGACCTATGGCTACACCTTC. The V and J genes are TRBV2 and TRBJ1-2; D uncertain. CDR3 length: 12 amino acids. CDR1 is SNHLY and CDR2 is FYNNEI in the germline V gene. Trimming cost V 3 bases and J 4 bases, with 6 bases left between them.

Ten or more counts support this clonotype. The chain links TRBV11-2 to TRBJ2-7, with D uncertain. This CDR3 region has 15 residues. Germline assignment: CDR1 SGHAT and CDR2 FQNNGV. V gave up 5 bases and J gave up 1 base, with 15 bases separating them. CDR3 nucleotides: TGTGCCAGCAGCGAACACCCGTTATCGTCCTACGAGCAGTACTTC. Protein product: CASSEHPLSSYEQYF.

This clonotype was recorded a few times. The genes are TRBV20-1 and TRBJ2-3; 7 nucleotides agree with TRBD2. This CDR3 contains 14 residues. Germline V gives CDR1 DFQATT, CDR2 SNEGSKA (reference sequence). With V trimmed by 3 bases and J by 8 bases, 11 bases remained unmatched. The CDR3 here is CSASGAGAPVTQYF. In nucleotides, the CDR3 is TGCAGTGCTAGCGGGGCGGGAGCCCCGGTTACGCAGTATTTT.

CDR3 in amino acids: CSVEMGLVGEQFF. CDR3 nucleotide sequence: TGCAGCGTTGAGATGGGACTAGTTGGTGAGCAGTTCTTC. This chain uses TRBV29-1 with TRBJ2-1, with 8 bases matching TRBD2. V lost 3 bases, J lost 9 bases, and 7 bases stayed unmatched. The germline V gene encodes CDR1 SQVTM and CDR2 ANQGSEA. The CDR3 consists of 13 residues.

In its sample, this clonotype was seen a few times. The V gene is TRBV28, the J gene TRBJ2-3; D remains unclear. The germline gives CDR1 MDHEN, CDR2 SYDVKM. V was trimmed by 7 bases and J by 4 bases, leaving 9 bases between them. The CDR3 spans 12 residues. Written as DNA, the CDR3 is TGTGCCAGCAAAGGCCGTTCAGATACGCAGTATTTT. It specifies CASKGRSDTQYF.

V gene TRBV20-1 combines with J gene TRBJ2-7; the match to TRBD2 covers 9 bases. The CDR3 is made up of 15 amino acids. The V and J ends lost 6 bases and 0 bases, in that order; junction bases with no gene match: 9. CDR1 DFQATT and CDR2 SNEGSKA come from the germline V gene (reference sequence). The CDR3 nucleotides are TGCAGTGCGCGGGCAGCGGGAGGTTACTCCTACGAGCAGTACTTC. Encoded protein: CSARAAGGYSYEQYF.

This clonotype showed up many times. J is TRBJ2-5 and V is TRBV28; the D is unclear. Trimming removed 5 bases at V and 3 bases at J, with 13 bases between. This CDR3 contains 14 residues. The germline gives CDR1 MDHEN, CDR2 SYDVKM. CDR3 DNA: TGTGCCAGCAGTCGCGACTTGAAGGAAGAGACCCAGTACTTC. Amino acids: CASSRDLKEETQYF.

In its sample, this clonotype was seen a few times. CDR3 nucleotides: TGTGCCATCAGTGAGACTAGCGAATACGAGCAGTACTTC. Translation gives CAISETSEYEQYF. The chain joins TRBV10-3 to TRBJ2-7, with TRBD2 matching over 7 bases. CDR3 length: 13 residues. The trim removed 2 bases at V and 4 bases at J, leaving 2 bases unmatched. Germline V gene data show CDR1 as ENHRY and CDR2 as SYGVKD.

This clonotype showed up many times. Here the CDR3 reads CASSLQIYYGYTF. Written as DNA, the CDR3 is TGTGCCAGCAGCCTCCAGATTTACTATGGCTACACCTTC. This chain links TRBV28 with TRBJ1-2; D unclear. Trimming removed 6 bases at V and 3 bases at J, with 11 bases between. CDR1 is MDHEN and CDR2 is SYDVKM in the germline V gene. The CDR3 loop spans 13 amino acids.

Many counts were recorded for this clonotype. The genes are TRBV30 and TRBJ1-1; D perhaps matches TRBD1 (5 bases). There are 14 residues in the CDR3. CDR1 GTSNPN and CDR2 SVGIG come from the germline V gene (reference sequence). V was shortened by 2 bases and J by 8 bases, with 18 bases between the two germline ends. CDR3 coding DNA: TGTGCCTGGAGTCGGAGGCAGGGCGCTACCGAAGCTTTCTTT. As protein: CAWSRRQGATEAFF.

This clonotype has a count of ten or more. This chain links TRBV5-4 with TRBJ1-1, with D tentatively TRBD1 (5 bases). This CDR3 contains 16 residues. Between the trimmed V and J ends, which lost 2 bases and 6 bases, there was a span of 20 bases. Per germline, CDR1 SGHNT and CDR2 YYREEE (reference sequence). This chain's CDR3 is CASSFNQGEGFSEAFF. The CDR3 coding sequence is TGTGCCAGCAGCTTTAACCAGGGTGAGGGCTTTTCTGAAGCTTTCTTT.

This clonotype was recorded at least ten times. This chain connects TRBV4-1 to TRBJ1-6, with D hard to call. The V end was cut by 3 bases, the J end by 7 bases, with 19 bases between. Germline assignment: CDR1 MGHRA and CDR2 YSYEKL. The CDR3 loop spans 17 amino acids. CDR3 amino acids: CASSQRYRLPANSPLHF. The CDR3 nucleotides are TGCGCCAGCAGCCAGCGATATCGCTTGCCCGCGAATTCACCCCTCCACTTT.

This clonotype was observed many times. This chain joins TRBV20-1 and TRBJ2-3, with 11 bases that match TRBD2. Germline loops: CDR1 DFQATT, CDR2 SNEGSKA (reference sequence). The V and J ends lost 0 bases and 4 bases, in that order; junction bases with no gene match: 9. CDR3 length: 17 amino acids. The CDR3 bases are TGCAGTGCTAGAGATCCACTAGCGGGAGAGGGAGCAGATACGCAGTATTTT. It specifies CSARDPLAGEGADTQYF.

The chain links TRBV27 to TRBJ2-2; possibly TRBD1 for D (7 bases). V dropped 5 bases and J dropped 5 bases, with 15 bases sitting between them. Germline lookup yields CDR1 MNHEY and CDR2 SMNVEV (reference sequence). This CDR3 comprises 15 residues. The CDR3 is CASSNRQGGTGELFF. The DNA for the CDR3 is TGTGCCAGCAGTAACCGACAGGGAGGAACCGGGGAGCTGTTTTTT.

The rearrangement uses TRBV5-1 and TRBJ2-3; D is unclear. This CDR3 is 14 amino acids long. Germline V gene sequence: CDR1 SGHRS, CDR2 YFSETQ. Trimming took 1 base from V and 9 from J, leaving 15 bases between them. The CDR3 DNA reads as TGCGCCAGCAGCTTGCGGGTCGGGTTCGGGACGCAGTATTTT. The encoded protein is CASSLRVGFGTQYF.

This clonotype was detected a few times. The chain is built from TRBV18 and TRBJ2-6; 7 positions agree with TRBD2. Losses at the gene ends were 2 bases for V and 2 bases for J; bases not matched to a gene: 6. The germline gives CDR1 KGHSH, CDR2 LQKENI. CDR3 size: 17 residues. This chain's CDR3 is CASSPGRGEAGANVLTF. The CDR3, as DNA: TGTGCCAGCTCACCAGGGAGGGGAGAGGCTGGGGCCAACGTCCTGACTTTC.

Concerning this clonotype: With a much larger clone just one base away, this may be a read error. The conserved phenylalanine or tryptophan is not found at the CDR3 terminus, so this likely reflects a read error. This chain connects TRBV29-1 to TRBJ2-3, with 8 bases aligning to TRBD1. V was clipped by 2 bases and J by 8 bases; unmatched bases: 6. The CDR3 extends over 13 amino acids. Germline loops: CDR1 SQVTM, CDR2 ANQGSEA. CDR3 amino acids: CSVEIDRGGTQYL. The DNA of the CDR3 is TGCAGCGTTGAAATTGACAGGGGTGGTACGCAGTATCTT.

This clonotype appeared many times. V and J are TRBV7-9 and TRBJ2-5; TRBD2 might be the D (5 bases). The germline gives CDR1 SEHNR, CDR2 FQNEAQ (reference sequence). This CDR3 comprises 13 residues. The ends were cut back, 6 bases at V and 4 bases at J, with 12 bases in the middle. Here the CDR3 DNA reads TGTGCCAGCAGGCCACTAGAGAGAGAGACCCAGTACTTC. This translates into CASRPLERETQYF.

This clonotype has a count of ten or more. The J gene is TRBJ2-2, the V gene TRBV6-2 or TRBV6-3; D gene uncertain. The V end lost 6 bases, the J end lost 3 bases, and 8 bases lay between the germline ends. Germline V gives CDR1 MNHEY, CDR2 SVGEGT. This CDR3 region has 13 residues. CDR3 sequence: CASSHGDTGELFF. CDR3 in DNA: TGTGCCAGCAGCCACGGAGACACCGGGGAGCTGTTTTTT.